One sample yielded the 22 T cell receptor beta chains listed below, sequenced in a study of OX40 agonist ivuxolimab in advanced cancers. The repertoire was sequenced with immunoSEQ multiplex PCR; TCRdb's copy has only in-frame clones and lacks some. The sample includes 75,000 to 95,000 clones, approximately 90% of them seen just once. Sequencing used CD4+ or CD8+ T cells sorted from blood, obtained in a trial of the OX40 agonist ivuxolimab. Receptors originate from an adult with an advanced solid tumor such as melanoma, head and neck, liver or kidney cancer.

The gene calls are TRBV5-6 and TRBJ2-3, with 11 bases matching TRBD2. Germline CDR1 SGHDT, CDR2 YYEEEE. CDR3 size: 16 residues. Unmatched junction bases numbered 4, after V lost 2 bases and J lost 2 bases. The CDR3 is CASSFSGLADTDTQYF. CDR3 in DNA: TGTGCCAGCAGCTTTTCGGGACTAGCGGACACAGATACGCAGTATTTT.

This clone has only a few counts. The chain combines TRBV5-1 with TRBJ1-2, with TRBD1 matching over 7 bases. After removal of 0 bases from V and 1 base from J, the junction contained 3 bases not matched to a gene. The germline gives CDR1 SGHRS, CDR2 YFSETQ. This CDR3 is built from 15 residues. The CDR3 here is CASSLGDSRNYGYTF. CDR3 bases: TGCGCCAGCAGCTTGGGGGACAGCCGTAACTATGGCTACACCTTC. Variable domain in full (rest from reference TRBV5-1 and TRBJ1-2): KAGVTQTPRYLIKTRGQQVTLSCSPISGHRSVSWYQQTPGQGLQFLFEYFSETQRNKGNFPGRFSGRQFSNSRSEMNVSTLELGDSALYLCASSLGDSRNYGYTFGSGTRLTVV.

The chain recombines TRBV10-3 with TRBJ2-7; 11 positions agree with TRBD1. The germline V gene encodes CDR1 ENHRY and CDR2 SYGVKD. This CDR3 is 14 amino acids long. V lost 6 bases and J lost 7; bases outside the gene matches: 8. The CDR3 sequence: CAIRTRTGGEEQYF. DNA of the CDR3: TGTGCCATCAGGACGCGGACAGGGGGCGAAGAGCAGTACTTC.

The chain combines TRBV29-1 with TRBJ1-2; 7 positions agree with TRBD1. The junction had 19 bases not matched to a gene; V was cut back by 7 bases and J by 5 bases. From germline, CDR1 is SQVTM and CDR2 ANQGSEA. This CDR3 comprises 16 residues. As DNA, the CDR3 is TGCAGCGCTCTCCATTACAGGGGACCTACCCGGTATGGCTACACCTTC. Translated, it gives CSALHYRGPTRYGYTF. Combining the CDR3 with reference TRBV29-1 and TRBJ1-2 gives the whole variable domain SAVISQKPSRDICQRGTSLTIQCQVDSQVTMMFWYRQQPGQSLTLIATANQGSEATYESGFVIDKFPISRPNLTFSTLTVSNMSPEDSSIYLCSALHYRGPTRYGYTFGSGTRLTVV.

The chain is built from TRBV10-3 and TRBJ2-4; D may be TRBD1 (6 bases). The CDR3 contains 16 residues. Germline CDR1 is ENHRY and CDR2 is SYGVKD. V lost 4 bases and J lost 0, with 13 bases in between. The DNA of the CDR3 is TGTGCCATCAGTGGAGGACAGAGGGCAGCCAAAAACATTCAGTACTTC. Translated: CAISGGQRAAKNIQYF.

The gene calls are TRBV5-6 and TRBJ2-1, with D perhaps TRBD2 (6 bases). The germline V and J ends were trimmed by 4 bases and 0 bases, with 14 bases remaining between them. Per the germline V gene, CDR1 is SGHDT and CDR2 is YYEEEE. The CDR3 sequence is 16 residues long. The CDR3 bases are TGTGCCAGCAGCCCCCAGGCGGGGAACTCCTACAATGAGCAGTTCTTC. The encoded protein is CASSPQAGNSYNEQFF.

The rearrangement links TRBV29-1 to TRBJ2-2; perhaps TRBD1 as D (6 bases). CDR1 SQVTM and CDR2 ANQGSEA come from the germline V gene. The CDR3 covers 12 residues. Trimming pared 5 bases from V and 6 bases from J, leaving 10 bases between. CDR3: CSVSRGSGELFF. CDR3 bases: TGCAGCGTTTCCAGGGGCTCCGGGGAGCTGTTTTTT.

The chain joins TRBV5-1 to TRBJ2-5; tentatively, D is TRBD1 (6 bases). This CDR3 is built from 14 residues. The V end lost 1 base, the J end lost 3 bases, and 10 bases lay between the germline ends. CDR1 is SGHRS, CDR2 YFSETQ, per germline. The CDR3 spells CASSLRAGEETQYF. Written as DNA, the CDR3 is TGCGCCAGCAGCTTGCGCGCAGGGGAAGAGACCCAGTACTTC.

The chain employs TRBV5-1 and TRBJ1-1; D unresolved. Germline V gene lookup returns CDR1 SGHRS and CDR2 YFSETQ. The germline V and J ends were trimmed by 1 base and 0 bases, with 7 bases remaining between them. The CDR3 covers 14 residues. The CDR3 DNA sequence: TGCGCCAGCAGCTTGAACAGTGTGAACACTGAAGCTTTCTTT. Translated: CASSLNSVNTEAFF.

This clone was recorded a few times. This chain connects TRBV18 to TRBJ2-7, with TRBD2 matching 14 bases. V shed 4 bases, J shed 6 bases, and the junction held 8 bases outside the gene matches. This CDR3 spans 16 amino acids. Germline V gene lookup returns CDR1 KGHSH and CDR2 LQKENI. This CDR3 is CASSLAGTSGSREQYF. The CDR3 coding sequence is TGTGCCAGCTCACTTGCCGGGACTAGCGGGAGTCGCGAGCAGTACTTC. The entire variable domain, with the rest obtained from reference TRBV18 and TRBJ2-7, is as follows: NAGVMQNPRHLVRRRGQEARLRCSPMKGHSHVYWYRQLPEEGLKFMVYLQKENIIDESGMPKERFSAEFPKEGPSILRIQQVVRGDSAAYFCASSLAGTSGSREQYFGPGTRLTVT.

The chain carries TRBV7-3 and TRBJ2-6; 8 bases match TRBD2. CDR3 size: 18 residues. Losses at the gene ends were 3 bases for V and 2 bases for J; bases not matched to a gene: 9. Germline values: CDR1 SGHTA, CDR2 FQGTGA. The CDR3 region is CASSLSGLALAGANVLTF. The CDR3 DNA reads TGTGCCAGCAGCTTGTCCGGACTAGCACTGGCTGGGGCCAACGTCCTGACTTTC. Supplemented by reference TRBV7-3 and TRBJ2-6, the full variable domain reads GAGVSQTPSNKVTEKGKYVELRCDPISGHTALYWYRQSLGQGPEFLIYFQGTGAADDSGLPNDRFFAVRPEGSVSTLKIQRTERGDSAVYLCASSLSGLALAGANVLTFGAGSRLTVL.

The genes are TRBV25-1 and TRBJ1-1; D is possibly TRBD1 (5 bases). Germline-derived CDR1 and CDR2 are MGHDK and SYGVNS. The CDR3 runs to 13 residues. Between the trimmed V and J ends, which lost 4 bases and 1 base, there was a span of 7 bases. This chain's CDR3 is CASSARGNTEAFF. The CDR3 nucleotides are TGTGCCAGCAGTGCGAGGGGGAACACTGAAGCTTTCTTT.

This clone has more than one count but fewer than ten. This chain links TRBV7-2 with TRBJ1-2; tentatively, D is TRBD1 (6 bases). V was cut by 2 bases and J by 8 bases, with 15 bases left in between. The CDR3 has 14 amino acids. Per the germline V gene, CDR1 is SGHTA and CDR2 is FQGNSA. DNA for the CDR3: TGTGCCAGCAGCTTAAGTCAGGGGAGGAGCGGCTACACCTTC. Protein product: CASSLSQGRSGYTF.

CDR3 sequence: CAISSSGNTIYF. The CDR3 DNA is TGTGCCATCAGTAGCTCTGGAAACACCATATATTTT. This sequence joins TRBV10-3 and TRBJ1-3; no firm D call. The CDR3 is 12 residues long. The V and J ends lost 5 bases and 0 bases respectively, with 2 bases between them. Germline V gene data show CDR1 as ENHRY and CDR2 as SYGVKD.

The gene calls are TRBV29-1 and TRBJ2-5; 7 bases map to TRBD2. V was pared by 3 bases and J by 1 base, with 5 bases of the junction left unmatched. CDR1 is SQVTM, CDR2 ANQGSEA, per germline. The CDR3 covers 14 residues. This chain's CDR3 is CSVEGGKTQETQYF. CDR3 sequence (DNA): TGCAGCGTTGAGGGGGGGAAGACCCAAGAGACCCAGTACTTC.

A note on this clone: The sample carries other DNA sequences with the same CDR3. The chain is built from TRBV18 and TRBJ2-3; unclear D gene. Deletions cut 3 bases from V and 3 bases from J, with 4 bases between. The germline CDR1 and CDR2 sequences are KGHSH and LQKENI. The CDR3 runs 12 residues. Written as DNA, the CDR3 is TGTGCCAGCTCACCTAGTACAGATACGCAGTATTTT. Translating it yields CASSPSTDTQYF.

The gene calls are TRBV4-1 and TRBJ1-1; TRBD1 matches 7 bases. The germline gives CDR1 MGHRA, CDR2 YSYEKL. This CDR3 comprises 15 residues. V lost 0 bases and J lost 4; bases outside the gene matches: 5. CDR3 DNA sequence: TGCGCCAGCAGCCAAGAGGGCACAGGGGTCACTGAAGCTTTCTTT. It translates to CASSQEGTGVTEAFF.

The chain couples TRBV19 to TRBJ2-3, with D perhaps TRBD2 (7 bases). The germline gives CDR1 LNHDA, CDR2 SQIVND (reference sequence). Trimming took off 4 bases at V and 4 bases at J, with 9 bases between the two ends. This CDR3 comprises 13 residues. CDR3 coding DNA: TGTGCCAGTAGTAGCGGGGGCCCAGATACGCAGTATTTT. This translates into CASSSGGPDTQYF.

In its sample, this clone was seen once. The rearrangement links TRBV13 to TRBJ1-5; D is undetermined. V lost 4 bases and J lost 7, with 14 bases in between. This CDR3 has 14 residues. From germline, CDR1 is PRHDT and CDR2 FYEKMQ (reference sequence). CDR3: CASSSQAERQPQHF. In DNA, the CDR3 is TGTGCCAGCAGCTCGCAGGCAGAGAGGCAGCCCCAGCATTTT.

CDR3 in DNA: TGTGCCAGCAGTTCCCGAGACAGGGCCTCCGGGGAGCTGTTTTTT. This codes for CASSSRDRASGELFF. This chain links TRBV6-6 with TRBJ2-2; 7 nucleotides agree with TRBD1. J was trimmed by 6 bases and V by 4 bases; bases with no gene match: 8. The CDR3 length is 15 residues. CDR1 and CDR2 (germline): MNHNY, SVGAGI (reference sequence).

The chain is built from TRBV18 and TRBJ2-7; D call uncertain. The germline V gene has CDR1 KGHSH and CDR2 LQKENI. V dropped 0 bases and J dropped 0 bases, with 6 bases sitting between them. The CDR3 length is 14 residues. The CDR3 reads CASSPPVSSYEQYF. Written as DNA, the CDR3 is TGTGCCAGCTCACCACCGGTCAGCTCCTACGAGCAGTACTTC.

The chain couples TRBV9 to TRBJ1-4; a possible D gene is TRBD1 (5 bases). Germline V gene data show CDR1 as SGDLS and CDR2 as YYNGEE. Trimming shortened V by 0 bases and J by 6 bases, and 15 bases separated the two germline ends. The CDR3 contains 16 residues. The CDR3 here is CASSVGGGQGHEKLFF. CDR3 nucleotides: TGTGCCAGCAGCGTAGGAGGTGGGCAGGGCCATGAAAAACTGTTTTTT.